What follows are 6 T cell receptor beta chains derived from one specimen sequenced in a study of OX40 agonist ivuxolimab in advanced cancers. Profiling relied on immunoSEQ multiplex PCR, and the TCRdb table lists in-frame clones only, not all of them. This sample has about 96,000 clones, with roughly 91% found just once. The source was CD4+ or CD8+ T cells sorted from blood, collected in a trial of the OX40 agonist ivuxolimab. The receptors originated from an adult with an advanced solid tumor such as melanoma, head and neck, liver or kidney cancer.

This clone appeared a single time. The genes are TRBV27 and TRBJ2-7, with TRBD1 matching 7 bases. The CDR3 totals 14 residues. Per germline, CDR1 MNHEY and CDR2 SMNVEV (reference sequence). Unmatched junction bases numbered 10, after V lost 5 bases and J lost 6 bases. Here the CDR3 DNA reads TGTGCCAGCAGTCCATACACAGGGGTCAGCGAGCAGTACTTC. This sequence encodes CASSPYTGVSEQYF.

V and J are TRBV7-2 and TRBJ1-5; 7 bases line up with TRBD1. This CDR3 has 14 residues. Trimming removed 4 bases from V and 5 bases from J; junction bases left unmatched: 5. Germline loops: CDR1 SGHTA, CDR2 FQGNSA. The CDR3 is CASSSGQAYQPQHF. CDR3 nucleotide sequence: TGTGCCAGCAGCTCCGGACAGGCTTATCAGCCCCAGCATTTT.

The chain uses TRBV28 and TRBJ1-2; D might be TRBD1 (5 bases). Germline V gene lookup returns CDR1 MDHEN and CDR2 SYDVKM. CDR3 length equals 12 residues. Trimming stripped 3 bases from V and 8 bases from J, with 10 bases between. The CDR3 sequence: CASSLRREGYTF. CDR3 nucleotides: TGTGCCAGCAGTTTGCGCAGGGAAGGCTACACCTTC.

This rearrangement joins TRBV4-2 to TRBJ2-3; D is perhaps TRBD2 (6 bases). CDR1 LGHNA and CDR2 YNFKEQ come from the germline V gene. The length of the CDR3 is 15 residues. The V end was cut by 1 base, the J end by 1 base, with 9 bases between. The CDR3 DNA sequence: TGTGCCAGCAGCCAAGTGTCTAGCGGCACAGATACGCAGTATTTT. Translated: CASSQVSSGTDTQYF.

The CDR3 loop reads CASNMEVFQPQHF. CDR3 nucleotide sequence: TGTGCCAGCAATATGGAGGTTTTCCAGCCCCAGCATTTT. V is TRBV6-5 and J is TRBJ1-5; D gene unclear. The CDR3 is 13 amino acids. The germline gives CDR1 MNHEY, CDR2 SVGAGI. Trimming took 7 bases from V and 7 from J, leaving 14 bases between them.

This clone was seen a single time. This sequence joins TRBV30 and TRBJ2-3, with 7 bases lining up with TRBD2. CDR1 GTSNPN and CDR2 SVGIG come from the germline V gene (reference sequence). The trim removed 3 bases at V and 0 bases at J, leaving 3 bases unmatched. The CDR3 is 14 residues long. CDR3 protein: CAWSLAVSTDTQYF. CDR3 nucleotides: TGTGCCTGGAGCCTAGCGGTTAGCACAGATACGCAGTATTTT.